This TCR beta chain was observed in a study of cytomegalovirus exposure and HLA in healthy donors. General observations from the study: With high specificity and sensitivity, the classifier reportedly diagnosed cytomegalovirus status. There were about 160 TCR beta chains listed as cytomegalovirus-associated. Within an earlier analysis, most TCR beta V segments proved productive either about 87% or about 30% of the time.

Details on this clone: What it binds is unknown.

The PCR used 60 Vbeta and 13 Jbeta primers. In the original analysis: Approximately 11 million of 80 million or so unique TCR beta chains were shared, per a later count. Libraries were prepared by immunoSEQ multiplex PCR; TCRdb keeps only in-frame clonotypes and omits some of them. V, J and clone size are taken as reported in that table, and D and trimming were inferred from the DNA itself. The sample lists about 140,000 clones; about three quarters were seen once. Source material: PBMCs. The sequence was collected from a man aged 35 to 55 in good health and CMV-seropositive.

The CDR3 DNA reads as TGTGCCAGCAGTACCACCGGGACCTATAATTCACCCCTCCACTTT. It codes for CASSTTGTYNSPLHF. V usage is TRBV6-1 and J usage is TRBJ1-6, with unresolved D. This CDR3 contains 15 residues. V was shortened by 5 bases and J by 2 bases, with 10 bases between the two germline ends. The V gene's germline CDR1 is MNHNS and CDR2 SASEGT.